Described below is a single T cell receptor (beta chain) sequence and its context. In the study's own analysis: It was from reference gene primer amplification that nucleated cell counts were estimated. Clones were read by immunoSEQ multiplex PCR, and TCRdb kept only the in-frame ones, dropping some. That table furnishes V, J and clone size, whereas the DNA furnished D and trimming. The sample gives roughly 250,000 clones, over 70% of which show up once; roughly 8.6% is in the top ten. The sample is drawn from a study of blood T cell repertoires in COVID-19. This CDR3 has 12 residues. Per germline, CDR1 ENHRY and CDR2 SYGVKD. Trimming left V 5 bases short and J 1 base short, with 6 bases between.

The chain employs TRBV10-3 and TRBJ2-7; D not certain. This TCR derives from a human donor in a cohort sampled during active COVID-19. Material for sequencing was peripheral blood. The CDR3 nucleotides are TGTGCCATCAGTAGCTTTTCCTACGAGCAGTACTTC. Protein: CAISSFSYEQYF.